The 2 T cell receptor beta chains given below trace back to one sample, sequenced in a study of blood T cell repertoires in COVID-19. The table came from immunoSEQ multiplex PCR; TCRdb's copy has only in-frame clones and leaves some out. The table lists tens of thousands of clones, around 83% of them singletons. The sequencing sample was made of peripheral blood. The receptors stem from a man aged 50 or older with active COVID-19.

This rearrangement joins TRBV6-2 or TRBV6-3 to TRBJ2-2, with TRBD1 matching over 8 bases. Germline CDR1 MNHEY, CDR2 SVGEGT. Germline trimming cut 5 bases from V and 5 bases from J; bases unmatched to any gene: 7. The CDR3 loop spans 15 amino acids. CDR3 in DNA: TGTGCCAGCAGTCCGACAGGGGCTGAAACCGGGGAGCTGTTTTTT. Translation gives CASSPTGAETGELFF.

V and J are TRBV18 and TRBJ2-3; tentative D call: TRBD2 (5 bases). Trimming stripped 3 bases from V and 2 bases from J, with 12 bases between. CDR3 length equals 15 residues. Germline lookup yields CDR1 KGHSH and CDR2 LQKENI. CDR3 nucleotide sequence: TGTGCCAGCTCACCCTATCAGGAGGCCACAGATACGCAGTATTTT. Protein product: CASSPYQEATDTQYF. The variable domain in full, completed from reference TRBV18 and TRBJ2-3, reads NAGVMQNPRHLVRRRGQEARLRCSPMKGHSHVYWYRQLPEEGLKFMVYLQKENIIDESGMPKERFSAEFPKEGPSILRIQQVVRGDSAAYFCASSPYQEATDTQYFGPGTRLTVL.